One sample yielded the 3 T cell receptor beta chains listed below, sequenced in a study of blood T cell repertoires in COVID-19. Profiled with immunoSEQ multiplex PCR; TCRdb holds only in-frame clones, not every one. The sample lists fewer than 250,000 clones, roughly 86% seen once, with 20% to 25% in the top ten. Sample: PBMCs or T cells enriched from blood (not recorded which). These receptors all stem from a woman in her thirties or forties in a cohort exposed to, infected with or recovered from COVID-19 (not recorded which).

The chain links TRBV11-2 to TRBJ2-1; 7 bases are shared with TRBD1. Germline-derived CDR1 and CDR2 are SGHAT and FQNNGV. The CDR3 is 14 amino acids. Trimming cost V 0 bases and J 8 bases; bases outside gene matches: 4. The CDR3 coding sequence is TGTGCCAGCAGCTTAGAAAGGGGGCTACATGAGCAGTTCTTC. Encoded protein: CASSLERGLHEQFF.

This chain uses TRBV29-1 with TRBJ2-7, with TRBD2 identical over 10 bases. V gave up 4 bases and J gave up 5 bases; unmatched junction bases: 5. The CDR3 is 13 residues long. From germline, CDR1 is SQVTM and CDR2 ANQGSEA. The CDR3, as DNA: TGCAGCGTTGCTAGGCTAGCGGGGGACGAGCAGTACTTC. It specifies CSVARLAGDEQYF.

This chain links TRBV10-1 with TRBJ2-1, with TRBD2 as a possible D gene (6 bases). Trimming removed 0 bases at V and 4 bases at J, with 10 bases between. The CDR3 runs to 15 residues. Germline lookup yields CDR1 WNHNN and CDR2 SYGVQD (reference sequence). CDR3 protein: CASSESSGGYNEQFF. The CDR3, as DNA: TGCGCCAGCAGTGAGTCTAGCGGCGGGTACAATGAGCAGTTCTTC.